This T cell receptor beta chain appears in the sequencing data of a study of cytomegalovirus exposure and HLA in healthy donors (dated by TCRdb to 2015 to 2018). About the full investigation: An earlier analysis of 550 to 700 of the donors reported roughly 300 Gb of sequence data and more than 90 million unique TCR beta sequences from about 200 million T cells. Because of strong linkage in the cohort, 4 to 6 DR-DQ haplotypes were treated as single units for association and clustering. Using immunosequencing, the study profiled T cell repertoires from 550 to 750 subjects and related those repertoires to cytomegalovirus serostatus. An earlier analysis of 587 of the donors used high-throughput TCR beta sequencing to judge whether each TCR beta V gene segment behaved as functional or pseudogenic. To study patterns of TCR occurrence, a later analysis re-analyzed previously published TCR beta repertoires from around 700 donors and added high-resolution HLA genotyping. Typing coverage varied by locus: roughly 629-640 donors for A, B, C, DRB1 and DQB1; roughly 560 for DQA1; about 590 for DPA1; approximately 450 for DPB1. In a later genetic analysis, genome-wide SNP genotypes for about 55% of the roughly 700 donors were used, and that subset was treated as a discovery cohort. Rather than drawing on any new phenotypic data, the later analysis identified candidate immune exposures from TCR beta sequences and the way those sequences occurred across donors. A separate validation cohort of roughly 130 different subjects was used in addition to the roughly 700-subject first cohort. The study combined high-throughput TCR immunosequencing, statistical association of individual TCRs with disease status, and machine learning to predict cytomegalovirus infection status. The study was designed to test whether signatures of past pathogen exposure could be identified by cataloging public T cell receptors. Both class I and class II loci were covered by HLA typing, at four-digit resolution. Of the 300 to 400 genotyped donors, approximately 80% fell in the genetic ancestry cluster associated with self-reported Caucasian donors. An early release covering roughly 600 HLA-typed donors comprised around 300 gigabases of sequencing data and 65 million to 100 million unique TCR sequences. Among almost 400 genotyped donors of the cohort, an average of about 240,000 unique TCR beta nucleotide sequences were sequenced per donor, roughly 20% of them non-productive. Every repertoire in the discovery cohort had been generated on one and the same sequencing platform. Donor age, sex, ethnicity and CMV serostatus were compiled together with the repertoire data.

Library generation was performed with the immunoSEQ multiplex PCR assay. The multiplex PCR relied on a mix of 60 forward primers for TCR Vbeta segments and 13 reverse primers for TCR Jbeta segments. The CDR3 region of rearranged TCR beta genes was amplified from genomic DNA by a multiplex PCR assay. On the Illumina HiSeq System, the amplified TCR beta libraries were sequenced as 87-base-pair reads. The original pipeline was this. A later analysis tallied roughly 80 million unique TCR beta chains across the roughly 610 repertoires, and around 10 million of those chains were shared by two or more donors. To remove PCR and sequencing errors, raw reads were error-corrected and collapsed into unique sequences using a nearest-neighbor algorithm that merged closely related sequences. V, D and J gene segments were assigned by aligning CDR3 sequences to IMGT reference sequences. For a sequence to be retained, a match of at least six nucleotides was required to both a V gene segment and a J gene segment. Rearrangements were classified as productive when the CDR3 lacked stop codons and remained in frame with V and J, and all other rearrangements were classified as non-productive. Following IMGT convention, CDR3 was defined as the stretch from the second conserved V-encoded cysteine up to the conserved J-encoded phenylalanine. The earlier analysis of roughly 590 of the donors excluded sequences that lacked an unambiguous match to a single V gene segment. In an earlier analysis of approximately 590 of the donors, V segments were called functional above 56.7% productive rearrangements and were called segregating when the between-donor standard deviation exceeded 5%. A statistical classification framework was developed to diagnose cytomegalovirus status using the catalog of TCR beta chain sequences. V and J gene assignment, in a later analysis, came from comparing TCR nucleotide sequences with IMGT/GENE-DB human TR gene sequences. The TCRdist pipeline was used in a later analysis to assign CDR3 sequences and most-parsimonious VDJ recombination scenarios. A later analysis defined each TCR beta chain by its CDR3 amino acid sequence plus V-gene family, and excluded reads lacking a unique V-gene family. In a later analysis, some 600 highly shared, low-generation-probability nucleotide sequences were removed to address suspected cross-contamination and a sequencing artifact. A later analysis calculated a clonal expansion index for each public chain from normalized within-repertoire ranks of inferred template counts. In a later analysis, generation probabilities were computed using a VDJ recombination model fitted to out-of-frame rearrangements, and the results were checked against IGoR. In a later analysis, TCR-TCR, TCR-HLA and TCR-CMV co-occurrence was scored with hypergeometric tests, and a repertoire-size bias correction was applied to TCR pairs. False discovery rates were estimated in a later analysis by permuting HLA or CMV assignments 20 times. In a later analysis, co-occurring TCRs were grouped using DBSCAN, and TCRdist sequence similarity was added for clustering within HLA-allele-positive subsets. For co-occurrence clustering, repertoires with fewer than 30,000 or more than 120,000 public chains were excluded, along with a handful of repertoires with anomalous nucleotide sharing. The table was pulled from immuneACCESS by TCRdb, which kept in-frame rearrangements only. Such tables lose some clones; where checked, under half of the loss comes from unresolved V genes, and the rest has no known cause. The DNA gave D and trimming, while V, J and clone size come from that table. This sample holds 110,000 to 150,000 clones; about 80% were observed only once. Of the sample, over 2.5% falls within the top ten clones.

Points the paper makes about the study in general: The classifier was reported to diagnose cytomegalovirus status with high specificity and sensitivity in both the original and validation cohorts. According to a later analysis, most CMV-associated TCR beta chains appeared to be HLA-restricted, and the HLA associations seemed to be driven largely by CMV exposure. Because HLA typing was unavailable for some donors at each locus, only the typed subset was used in association tests. The only immune exposure information available for the cohort was CMV serostatus. At a false discovery rate of 0.05, a later analysis linked some 17,000 TCR beta sequences to specific HLA alleles. In an earlier analysis of some 500 of the donors, most TCR beta V segments appeared in productive rearrangements about 87% or about 30% of the time, broadly matching IMGT annotations. A total of 150 or so TCR beta chains were listed by the study as associated with cytomegalovirus. Some IMGT-functional V segments, including TRBV6-2 and TRBV6-3, could not be distinguished by the 87-base-pair reads and were therefore excluded. Because counts were too low, seventeen rarely observed V segments, including chromosome 9 orphons, were left out of the earlier analysis of 500 to 750 of the donors. A cluster of highly shared sequence variants was judged likely to be a technical artifact of the sequencing pipeline. In a later analysis, TCR association rates were found to vary across HLA loci, with the most associated TCRs seen for DRB1 alleles and the fewest for HLA-C alleles. Correlated functional status among segregating V segments might reflect linkage disequilibrium, but an unknown experimental factor could not be ruled out. Only TCR beta chains were sequenced in this cohort, and the absence of alpha or paired-chain data limited detectable features. The presence/absence analyses assumed that sequencing depth was roughly uniform across donors, and that assumption may not be true. A later genetic analysis reported fewer N-insertions in productive TCRs among donors in an Asian-associated ancestry cluster than the roughly 700-donor mean. Strong co-occurrence of HLA alleles, especially DR and DQ, made assigning TCR associations to individual alleles difficult. In a later analysis, HLA-associated TCR beta chains were found to be more clonally expanded and to have lower generation probabilities than equally common non-associated chains. A later analysis reported that several top co-occurrence clusters appeared linked to parvovirus B19, influenza, CMV and Epstein-Barr virus. A further reported finding was that TCR beta sequences accurately predicted the HLA-A and HLA-B alleles for most subjects in the first cohort. While some public TCRs were present in many individuals, most TCR sequences turned up only very rarely across donors. The authors suggested that the approach could potentially be generalized to other disease states and immunological phenotypes. A later genetic analysis associated a missense DCLRE1C variant with V-gene and J-gene trimming of TCR beta chains, and an independent cohort replicated the association. A few of the identified cytomegalovirus-associated TCR beta chains were confirmed in vitro to be specific for cytomegalovirus antigens.

The germline ends are 11 bases apart after V is trimmed by 2 bases and J by 0 bases. The cysteine opens and the phenylalanine closes a CDR3 of 14 amino acids. The retained sequence is limited to the CDR3, 42 bases, with the frame set at the first base. In the germline V gene, CDR1 corresponds to SQVTM and CDR2 to ANQGSEA. The cohort comprised some 680 healthy bone marrow donors. At the time of sampling, every cohort member was nominally healthy, though immune exposures that went unrecorded were likely present. The donor tested CMV seronegative and was one of the 352 seronegative cohort members. A peripheral blood sample was collected from each donor, and TCR beta sequencing was performed on peripheral blood mononuclear cells. The Qiagen DNeasy Blood Extraction Kit was used to extract genomic DNA from the blood cell samples. This clone has just one count. What this receptor recognizes is not known. There are no base qualities to consult, and no much larger clone falls within one base.

The sequence joins TRBV29-1 to TRBJ2-7, with TRBD1 as a weak D call on 5 bases. Material for sequencing was PBMCs. The TCR sequence derives from a female donor in good health and CMV-seronegative. At the DNA level, the sequence is TGCAGCGTTGAAACAGGTTCGAGCTCCTACGAGCAGTACTTC. Translation gives CSVETGSSSYEQYF.